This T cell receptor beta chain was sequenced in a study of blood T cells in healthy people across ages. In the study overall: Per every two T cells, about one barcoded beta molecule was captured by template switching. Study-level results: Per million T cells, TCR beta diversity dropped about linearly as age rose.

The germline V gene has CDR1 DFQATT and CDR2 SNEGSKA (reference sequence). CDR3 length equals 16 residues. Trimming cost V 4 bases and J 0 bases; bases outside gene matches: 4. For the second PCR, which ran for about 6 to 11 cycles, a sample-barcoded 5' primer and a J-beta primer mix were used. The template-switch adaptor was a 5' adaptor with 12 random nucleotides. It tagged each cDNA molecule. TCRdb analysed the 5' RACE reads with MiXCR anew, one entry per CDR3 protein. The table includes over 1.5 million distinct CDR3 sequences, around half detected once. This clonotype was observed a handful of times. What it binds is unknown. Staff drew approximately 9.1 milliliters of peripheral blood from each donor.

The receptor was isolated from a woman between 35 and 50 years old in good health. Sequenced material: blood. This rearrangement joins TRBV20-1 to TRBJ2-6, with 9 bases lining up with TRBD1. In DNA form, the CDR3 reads TGCAGTGCTACCACGACAGGGGGCTCTGGGGCCAACGTCCTGACTTTC. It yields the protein CSATTTGGSGANVLTF.